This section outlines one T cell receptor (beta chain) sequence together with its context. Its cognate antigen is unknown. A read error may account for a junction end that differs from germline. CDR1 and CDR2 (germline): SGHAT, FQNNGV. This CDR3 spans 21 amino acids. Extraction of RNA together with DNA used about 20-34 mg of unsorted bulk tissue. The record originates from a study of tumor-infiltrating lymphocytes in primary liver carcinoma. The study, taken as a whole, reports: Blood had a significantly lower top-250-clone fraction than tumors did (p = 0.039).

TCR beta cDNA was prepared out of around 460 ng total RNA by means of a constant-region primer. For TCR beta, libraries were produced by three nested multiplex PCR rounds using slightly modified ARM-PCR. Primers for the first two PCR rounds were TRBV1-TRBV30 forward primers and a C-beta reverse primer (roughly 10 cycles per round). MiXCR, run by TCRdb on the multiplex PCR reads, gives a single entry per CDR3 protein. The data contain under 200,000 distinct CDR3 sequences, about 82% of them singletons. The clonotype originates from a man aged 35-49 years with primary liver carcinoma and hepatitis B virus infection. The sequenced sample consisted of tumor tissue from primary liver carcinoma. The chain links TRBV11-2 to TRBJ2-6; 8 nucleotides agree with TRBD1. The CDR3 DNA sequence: TGTGCCAGCAGCATGGGGGGAGACAGGGGCATTGCCCTCTCTGGGACCAACATCCTGACTTTC. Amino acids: CASSMGGDRGIALSGTNILTF.